This T cell receptor beta chain was documented in a study of technical replicates of blood from several donors. The method was immunoSEQ multiplex PCR; TCRdb's version includes in-frame clones alone and lacks a portion of them. This sample has about 34,000 clones, with roughly nine tenths found just once. From germline, CDR1 is MNHEY and CDR2 SVGAGI. The CDR3 is 14 amino acids. The germline V and J ends were trimmed by 6 bases and 1 base, with 12 bases remaining between them. The chain joins TRBV6-5 to TRBJ1-1, with D possibly matching TRBD1 (6 bases). The receptor was derived from a human donor in good health. Some clones in this sample may be carry-over from other donors' samples. The material sequenced was PBMCs. CDR3 in amino acids: CASRQGHRNTEAFF. The CDR3 DNA sequence: TGTGCCAGCAGACAGGGACACAGGAACACTGAAGCTTTCTTT.